The entry below gives a single T cell receptor (beta chain) sequence along with its context. The target antigen is unknown. The data were produced by immunoSEQ multiplex PCR, yet TCRdb's version contains in-frame clones alone and is incomplete. The table has 100,000 to 120,000 clones, 88% seen once. The data stem from a study of T cell responses to AZD1222 COVID-19 vaccine. Study-wide points: The donors showed a predominance of white British ancestry and of females, with possible underestimation of clonal diversity. Baseline testing showed seropositivity in only six or seven AZD1222 recipients. Nearly half of spike-specific TCRs reportedly target unmutated variant regions. Repertoires were sampled only after the peak T cell response.

CDR3 length: 12 amino acids. Between the trimmed V and J ends, which lost 0 bases and 5 bases, there was a span of 2 bases. The V gene's germline CDR1 is KGHSH and CDR2 LQKENI. The sample consisted of peripheral blood, taken on day 0 of AZD1222 vaccination. This TCR derives from an adult in good health. J is TRBJ2-1 and V is TRBV18; D unclear. The CDR3 sequence is CASSPPHNEQFF. The CDR3 DNA reads as TGTGCCAGCTCACCACCCCACAATGAGCAGTTCTTC.